Included here is one TCR beta chain sequence, with context. Its antigen is not known. This entry belongs to a study of CD8 T cells in Susac syndrome. General study points: A relatively small number of individuals underwent TCR sequencing and HLA analysis.

A quantity of about 0.5 to 1 ug RNA underwent reverse transcription using random hexamers. TCRdb re-called the immunoSEQ multiplex PCR reads through MiXCR, storing one row per CDR3 protein. The top ten clones hold approximately 0.51% of a sample with around 140,000 distinct CDR3 sequences, 80% to 85% of them seen once. This CDR3 has 10 residues. V dropped 10 bases and J dropped 5 bases, with 5 bases sitting between them. From germline, CDR1 is WSHSY and CDR2 SAAADI. Sequencing of TCR beta drew on CD8+ and CD4+ T cells from blood. The multiple sclerosis control group was made up of treatment-naive patients with stable or active relapsing-remitting disease. FACS was used to enrich TEMRA cells, whereas the CD8+ and CD4+ T cells were obtained by negative isolation.

This sequence joins TRBV10-2 and TRBJ2-2; no firm D call. This TCR was sampled from a human donor with multiple sclerosis. The sequenced sample was CD8+ T cells from PBMCs. DNA of the CDR3: TGCGCCACCAGAACCGGGGAGCTGTTTTTT. Translated, it gives CATRTGELFF.